The sample holds many counts of the clone carrying this T cell receptor beta chain. Its antigen is not known. The data originate from a study of T-cell reconstitution after alpha-beta-depleted transplantation in children. Unique molecular identifiers were incorporated into the prepared TCRbeta library. TCRdb analysed the PCR reads with MiXCR anew, one entry per CDR3 protein. The profile shows a few thousand distinct CDR3 sequences, around 23% of them singletons. V was clipped by 1 base and J by 6 bases, with 9 bases between them. The CDR3 is made up of 14 amino acids. CDR1 is KGHSH and CDR2 is LQKENI in the germline V gene. General study points: By one year post-transplant, T-cell counts and diversity largely arose from T cells that were newly produced. Several hundred graft clones that had expanded were reportedly the source of alpha-beta T cells about two months after transplant. There were some patients whose high TCRbeta diversity at day 60 came from surviving recipient T cells and thymic progenitors.

The receptor was isolated from a boy younger than two who had a stem cell transplant for SCID, so the T cells may come from the graft donor. Specimen: PBMCs, mostly from graft donor cells, collected 60 days after TCRalphabeta/CD19-depleted stem cell transplant. The V call is TRBV18, the J call TRBJ2-2; weak D call: TRBD1 (6 bases). The CDR3 coding sequence is TGTGCCAGCTCACCACTAGGGGGTGCCGGGGAGCTGTTTTTT. Protein sequence: CASSPLGGAGELFF.